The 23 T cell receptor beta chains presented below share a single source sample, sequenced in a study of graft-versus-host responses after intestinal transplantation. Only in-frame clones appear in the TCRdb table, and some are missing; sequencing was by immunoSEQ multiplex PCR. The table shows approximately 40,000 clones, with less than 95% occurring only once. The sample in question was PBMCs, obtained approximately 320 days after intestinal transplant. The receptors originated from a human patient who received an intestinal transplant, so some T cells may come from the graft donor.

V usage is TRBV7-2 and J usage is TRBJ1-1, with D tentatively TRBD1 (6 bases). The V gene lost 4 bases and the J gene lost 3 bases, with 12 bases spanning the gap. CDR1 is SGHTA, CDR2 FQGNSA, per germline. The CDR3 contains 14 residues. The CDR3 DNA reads TGTGCCAGCAGCTCCACAACAGGGTACACTGAAGCTTTCTTT. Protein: CASSSTTGYTEAFF. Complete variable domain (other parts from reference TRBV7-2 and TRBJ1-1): GAGVSQSPSNKVTEKGKDVELRCDPISGHTALYWYRQSLGQGLEFLIYFQGNSAPDKSGLPSDRFSAERTGGSVSTLTIQRTQQEDSAVYLCASSSTTGYTEAFFGQGTRLTVV.

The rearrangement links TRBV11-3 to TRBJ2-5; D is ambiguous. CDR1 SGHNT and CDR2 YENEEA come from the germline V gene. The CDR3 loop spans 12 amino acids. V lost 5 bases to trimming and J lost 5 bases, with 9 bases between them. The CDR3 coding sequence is TGTGCCAGCAGCCCAGATAGCGAGACCCAGTACTTC. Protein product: CASSPDSETQYF. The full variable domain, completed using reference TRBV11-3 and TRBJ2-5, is EAGVVQSPRYKIIEKKQPVAFWCNPISGHNTLYWYLQNLGQGPELLIRYENEEAVDDSQLPKDRFSAERLKGVDSTLKIQPAELGDSAVYLCASSPDSETQYFGPGTRLLVL.

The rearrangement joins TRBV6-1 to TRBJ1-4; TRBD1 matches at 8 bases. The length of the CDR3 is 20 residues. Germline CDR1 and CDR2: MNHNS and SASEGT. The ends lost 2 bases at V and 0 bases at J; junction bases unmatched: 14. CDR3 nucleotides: TGTGCCAGCAGTGAACGCCTACAGGGGGTAATAGTTGCAACTAATGAAAAACTGTTTTTT. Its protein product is CASSERLQGVIVATNEKLFF.

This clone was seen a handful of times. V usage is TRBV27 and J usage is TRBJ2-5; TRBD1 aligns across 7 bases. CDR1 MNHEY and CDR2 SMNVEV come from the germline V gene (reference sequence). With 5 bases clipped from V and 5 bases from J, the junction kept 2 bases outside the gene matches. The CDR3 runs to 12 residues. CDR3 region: CASSLRGETQYF. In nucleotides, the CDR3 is TGTGCCAGCAGTCTCAGGGGGGAGACCCAGTACTTC.

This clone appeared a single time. The CDR3 sequence is CASSPPRGIAKNIQYF. CDR3 nucleotides: TGTGCCAGCAGCCCCCCCAGGGGGATAGCCAAAAACATTCAGTACTTC. The rearrangement uses TRBV28 and TRBJ2-4, with 7 bases identical to TRBD1. The length of the CDR3 is 16 residues. Germline loops: CDR1 MDHEN, CDR2 SYDVKM. Trimming at V came to 6 bases and at J to 0 bases, leaving 8 bases not matched to a gene.

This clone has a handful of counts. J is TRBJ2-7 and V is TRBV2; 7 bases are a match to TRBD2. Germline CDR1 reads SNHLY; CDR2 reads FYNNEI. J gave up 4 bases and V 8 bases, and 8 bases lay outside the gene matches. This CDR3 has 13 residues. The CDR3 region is CASGWGGVYEQYF. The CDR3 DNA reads TGTGCCAGCGGCTGGGGGGGAGTTTACGAGCAGTACTTC.

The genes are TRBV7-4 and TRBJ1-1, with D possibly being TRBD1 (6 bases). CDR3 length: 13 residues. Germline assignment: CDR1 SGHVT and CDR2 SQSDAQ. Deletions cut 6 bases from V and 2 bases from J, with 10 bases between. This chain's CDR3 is CASRDRVNTEAFF. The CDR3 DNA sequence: TGTGCCAGCAGGGACAGAGTAAACACTGAAGCTTTCTTT.

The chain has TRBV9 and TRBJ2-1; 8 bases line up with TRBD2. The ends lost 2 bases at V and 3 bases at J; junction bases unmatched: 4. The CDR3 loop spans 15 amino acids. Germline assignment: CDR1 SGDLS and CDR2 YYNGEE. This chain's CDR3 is CASSVSGGFYNEQFF. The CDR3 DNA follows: TGTGCCAGCAGCGTGAGCGGGGGATTCTACAATGAGCAGTTCTTC.

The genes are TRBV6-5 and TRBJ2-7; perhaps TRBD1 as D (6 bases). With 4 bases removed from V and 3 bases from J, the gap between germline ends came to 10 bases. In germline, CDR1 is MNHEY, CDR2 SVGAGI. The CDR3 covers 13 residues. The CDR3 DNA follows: TGTGCCAGCAGTTCCACAGGGAGCTACGAGCAGTACTTC. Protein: CASSSTGSYEQYF.

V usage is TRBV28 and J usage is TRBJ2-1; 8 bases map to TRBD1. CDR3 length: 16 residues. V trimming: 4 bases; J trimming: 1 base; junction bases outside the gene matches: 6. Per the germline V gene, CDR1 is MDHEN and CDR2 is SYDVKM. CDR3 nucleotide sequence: TGTGCCAGCAGTTCCCAGGGGGCCCGTTCCTACAATGAGCAGTTCTTC. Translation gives CASSSQGARSYNEQFF.

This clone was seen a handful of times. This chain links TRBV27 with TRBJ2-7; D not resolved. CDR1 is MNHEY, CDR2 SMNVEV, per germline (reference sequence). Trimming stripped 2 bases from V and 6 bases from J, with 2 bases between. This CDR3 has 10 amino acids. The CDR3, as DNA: TGTGCCAGCAGTTTAATCGAGCAGTACTTC. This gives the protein CASSLIEQYF.

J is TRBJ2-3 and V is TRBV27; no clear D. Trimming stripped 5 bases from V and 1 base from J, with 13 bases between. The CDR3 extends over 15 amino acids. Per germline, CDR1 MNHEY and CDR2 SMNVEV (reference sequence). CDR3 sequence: CASSPLRAGTDTQYF. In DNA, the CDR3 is TGTGCCAGCAGTCCCTTACGTGCGGGCACAGATACGCAGTATTTT.

The CDR3 sequence: CASSPLQAQETQYF. In DNA, the CDR3 is TGTGCCAGCTCACCATTACAGGCCCAAGAGACCCAGTACTTC. The rearrangement joins TRBV18 to TRBJ2-5; D might be TRBD1 (5 bases). Germline CDR1 KGHSH, CDR2 LQKENI. CDR3 length: 14 residues. V was cut by 2 bases and J by 1 base, with 8 bases left in between.

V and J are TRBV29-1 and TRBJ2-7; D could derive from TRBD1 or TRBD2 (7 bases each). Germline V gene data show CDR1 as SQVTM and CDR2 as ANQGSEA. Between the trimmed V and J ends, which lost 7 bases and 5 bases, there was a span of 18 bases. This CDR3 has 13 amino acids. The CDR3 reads CSAGGDRVHEQYF. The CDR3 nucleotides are TGCAGCGCGGGGGGAGACAGGGTCCACGAGCAGTACTTC.

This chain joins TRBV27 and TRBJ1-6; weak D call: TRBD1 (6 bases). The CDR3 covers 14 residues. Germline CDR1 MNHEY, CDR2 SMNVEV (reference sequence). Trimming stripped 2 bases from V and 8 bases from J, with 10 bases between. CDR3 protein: CASSLGGAHSPLHF. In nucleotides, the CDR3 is TGTGCCAGCAGTTTAGGGGGGGCGCATTCACCCCTCCACTTT.

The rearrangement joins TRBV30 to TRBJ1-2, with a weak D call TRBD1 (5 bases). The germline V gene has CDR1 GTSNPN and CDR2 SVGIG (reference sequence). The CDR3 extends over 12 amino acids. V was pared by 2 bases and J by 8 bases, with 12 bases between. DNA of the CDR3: TGTGCCTGGAGTCGTACAGGTGACGGCTACACCTTC. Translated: CAWSRTGDGYTF. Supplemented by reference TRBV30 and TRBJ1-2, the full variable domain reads SQTIHQWPATLVQPVGSPLSLECTVEGTSNPNLYWYRQAAGRGLQLLFYSVGIGQISSEVPQNLSASRPQDRQFILSSKKLLLSDSGFYLCAWSRTGDGYTFGSGTRLTVV.

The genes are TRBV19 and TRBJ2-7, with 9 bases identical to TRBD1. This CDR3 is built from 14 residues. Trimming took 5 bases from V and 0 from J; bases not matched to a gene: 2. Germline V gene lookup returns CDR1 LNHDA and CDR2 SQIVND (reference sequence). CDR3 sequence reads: CASSVQGASYEQYF. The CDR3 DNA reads TGTGCCAGTAGTGTACAGGGGGCCTCCTACGAGCAGTACTTC. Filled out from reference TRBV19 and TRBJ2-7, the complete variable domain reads DGGITQSPKYLFRKEGQNVTLSCEQNLNHDAMYWYRQDPGQGLRLIYYSQIVNDFQKGDIAEGYSVSREKKESFPLTVTSAQKNPTAFYLCASSVQGASYEQYFGPGTRLTVT.

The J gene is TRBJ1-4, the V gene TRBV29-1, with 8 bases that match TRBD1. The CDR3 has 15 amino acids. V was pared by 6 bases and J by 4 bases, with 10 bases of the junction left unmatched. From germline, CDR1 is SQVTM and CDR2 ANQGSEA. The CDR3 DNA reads TGCAGCGTCAAGTCTACAGGGGGAGGTAATGAAAAACTGTTTTTT. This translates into CSVKSTGGGNEKLFF.

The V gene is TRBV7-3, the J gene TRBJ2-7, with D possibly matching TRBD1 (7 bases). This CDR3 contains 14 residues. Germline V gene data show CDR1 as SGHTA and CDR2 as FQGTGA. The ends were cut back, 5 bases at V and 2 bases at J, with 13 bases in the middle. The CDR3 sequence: CASSLQGGPYEQYF. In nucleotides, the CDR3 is TGTGCCAGCAGCCTTCAGGGGGGCCCCTACGAGCAGTACTTC.

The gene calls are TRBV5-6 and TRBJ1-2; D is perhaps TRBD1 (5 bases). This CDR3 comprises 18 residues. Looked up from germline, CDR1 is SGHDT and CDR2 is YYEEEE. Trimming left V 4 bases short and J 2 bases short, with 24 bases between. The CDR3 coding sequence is TGTGCCAGCAGCCTTGTTCCTTCGACAGTCTCGTACAACTATGGCTACACCTTC. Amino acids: CASSLVPSTVSYNYGYTF.

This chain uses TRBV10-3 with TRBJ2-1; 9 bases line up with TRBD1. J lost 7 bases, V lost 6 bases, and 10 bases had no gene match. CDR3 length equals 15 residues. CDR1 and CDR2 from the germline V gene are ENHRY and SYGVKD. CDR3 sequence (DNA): TGTGCCATCAGGCCATTGACAGGGGGGGTGAATGAGCAGTTCTTC. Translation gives CAIRPLTGGVNEQFF.

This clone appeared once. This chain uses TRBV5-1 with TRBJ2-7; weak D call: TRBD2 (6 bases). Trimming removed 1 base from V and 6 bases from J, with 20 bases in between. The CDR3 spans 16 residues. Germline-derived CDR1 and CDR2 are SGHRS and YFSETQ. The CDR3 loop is CASSLWRGGALSEQYF. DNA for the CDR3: TGCGCCAGCAGCTTGTGGCGCGGCGGGGCCCTTTCCGAGCAGTACTTC. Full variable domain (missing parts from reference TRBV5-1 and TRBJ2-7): KAGVTQTPRYLIKTRGQQVTLSCSPISGHRSVSWYQQTPGQGLQFLFEYFSETQRNKGNFPGRFSGRQFSNSRSEMNVSTLELGDSALYLCASSLWRGGALSEQYFGPGTRLTVT.

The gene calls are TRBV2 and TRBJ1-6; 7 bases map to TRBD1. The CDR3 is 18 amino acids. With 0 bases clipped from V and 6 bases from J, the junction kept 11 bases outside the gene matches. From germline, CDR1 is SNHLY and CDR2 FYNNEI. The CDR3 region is CASSEALPGQAINSPLHF. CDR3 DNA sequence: TGTGCCAGCAGTGAAGCGCTTCCAGGACAGGCTATTAATTCACCCCTCCACTTT.